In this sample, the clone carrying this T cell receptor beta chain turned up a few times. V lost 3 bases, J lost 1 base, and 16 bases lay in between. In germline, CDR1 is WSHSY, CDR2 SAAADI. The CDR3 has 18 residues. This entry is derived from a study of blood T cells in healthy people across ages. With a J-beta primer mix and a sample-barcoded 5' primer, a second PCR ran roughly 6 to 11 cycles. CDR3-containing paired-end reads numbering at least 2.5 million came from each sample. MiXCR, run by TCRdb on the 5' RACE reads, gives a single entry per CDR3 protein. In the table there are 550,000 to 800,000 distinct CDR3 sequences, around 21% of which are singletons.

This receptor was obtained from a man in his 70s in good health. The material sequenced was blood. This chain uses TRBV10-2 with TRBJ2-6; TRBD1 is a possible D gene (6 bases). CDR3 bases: TGCGCCAGCAGTGAAAGCAGGGGATTAGGGTCTGGGGCCAACGTCCTGACTTTC. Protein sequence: CASSESRGLGSGANVLTF.